The 8 T cell receptor beta chains below come from one sample, sequenced in a study of cytomegalovirus exposure and HLA in healthy donors. The table came from immunoSEQ multiplex PCR; TCRdb's copy has only in-frame clones and leaves some out. The data show 200,000 to 250,000 clones, just over 90% seen once. The sequenced sample consisted of PBMCs. These receptors were obtained from a woman under 30 in good health and CMV-seronegative.

The chain couples TRBV7-9 to TRBJ1-2, with TRBD1 identical over 8 bases. The CDR3 is made up of 14 amino acids. Germline-derived CDR1 and CDR2 are SEHNR and FQNEAQ (reference sequence). V trimming: 4 bases; J trimming: 6 bases; junction bases outside the gene matches: 7. CDR3 sequence (DNA): TGTGCCAGCAGCTCACGCGACAGGGGAGATGGCTACACCTTC. Encoded protein: CASSSRDRGDGYTF.

V and J are TRBV6-6 and TRBJ1-2; D is unresolved. Germline CDR1 and CDR2: MNHNY and SVGAGI (reference sequence). The CDR3 sequence is 14 residues long. V lost 1 base, J lost 3 bases, and 9 bases lay in between. The CDR3 spells CASSYFLEDYGYTF. CDR3 DNA: TGTGCCAGCAGTTACTTTCTCGAGGACTATGGCTACACCTTC.

As to this clone: Relative to the germline gene, one junction end is altered; a read error may explain this. The chain couples TRBV27 to TRBJ2-1, with 13 positions matching TRBD2. Germline values: CDR1 MNHEY, CDR2 SMNVEV (reference sequence). This CDR3 spans 19 amino acids. The CDR3 sequence is CASSLLGLTGTSGVMGQFF. CDR3 DNA sequence: TGTGCCAGCAGCTTATTGGGGCTTACCGGGACTAGCGGGGTCATGGGGCAGTTCTTC.

The rearrangement joins TRBV5-5 to TRBJ2-1, with 7 bases matching TRBD1. The trim removed 0 bases at V and 4 bases at J, leaving 10 bases unmatched. The CDR3 consists of 17 residues. The germline CDR1 and CDR2 sequences are SGHKS and YYEKEE (reference sequence). CDR3 sequence (DNA): TGTGCCAGCAGCTTGGCTCCAGACAGGGCCATTTACAATGAGCAGTTCTTC. It codes for CASSLAPDRAIYNEQFF.

The chain joins TRBV6-1 to TRBJ1-4, with 7 bases aligning to TRBD1. Germline CDR1 is MNHNS and CDR2 is SASEGT. The ends lost 5 bases at V and 4 bases at J; junction bases unmatched: 7. There are 15 residues in the CDR3. In nucleotides, the CDR3 is TGTGCCAGCAGTCCCACCGGGACAGTTAATGAAAAACTGTTTTTT. It specifies CASSPTGTVNEKLFF.

The J gene is TRBJ1-2, the V gene TRBV18; D unresolved. The CDR3 runs to 16 residues. The germline gives CDR1 KGHSH, CDR2 LQKENI. Trimming took 1 base from V and 6 from J, leaving 18 bases between them. CDR3 DNA sequence: TGTGCCAGCTCACCACGACATAATCAGGAGGAGAATGGCTACACCTTC. It yields the protein CASSPRHNQEENGYTF. The full variable domain, completed using reference TRBV18 and TRBJ1-2, is NAGVMQNPRHLVRRRGQEARLRCSPMKGHSHVYWYRQLPEEGLKFMVYLQKENIIDESGMPKERFSAEFPKEGPSILRIQQVVRGDSAAYFCASSPRHNQEENGYTFGSGTRLTVV.

In its sample, this clone was seen a few times. This sequence joins TRBV7-8 and TRBJ1-2; TRBD1 aligns across 7 bases. This CDR3 region has 12 residues. Trimming took 6 bases from V and 6 from J; bases not matched to a gene: 4. Germline loops: CDR1 SGHVS, CDR2 FQNEAQ. DNA of the CDR3: TGTGCCAGCAGGGGGGACAGCCATGGCTACACCTTC. It specifies CASRGDSHGYTF.

This clone was seen only a few times. The gene calls are TRBV27 and TRBJ1-5; 10 bases are shared with TRBD1. The CDR3 contains 18 residues. Germline trimming cut 6 bases from V and 1 base from J; bases unmatched to any gene: 12. Germline V CDR1 and CDR2: MNHEY, SMNVEV (reference sequence). DNA of the CDR3: TGTGCCAGCAGCGAGACAGGGGGCAACCCTGTCAGCAATCAGCCCCAGCATTTT. It codes for CASSETGGNPVSNQPQHF.